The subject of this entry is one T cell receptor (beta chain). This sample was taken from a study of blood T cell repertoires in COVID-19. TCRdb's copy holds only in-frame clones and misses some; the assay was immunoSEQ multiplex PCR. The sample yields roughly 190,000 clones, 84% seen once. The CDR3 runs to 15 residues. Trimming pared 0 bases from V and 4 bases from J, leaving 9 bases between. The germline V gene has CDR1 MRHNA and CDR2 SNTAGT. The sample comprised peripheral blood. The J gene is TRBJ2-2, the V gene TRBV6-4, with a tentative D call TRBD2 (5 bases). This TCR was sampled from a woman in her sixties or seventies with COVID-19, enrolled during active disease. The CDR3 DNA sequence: TGTGCCAGCAGTGACTCGACCCGGGGCACCGGGGAGCTGTTTTTT. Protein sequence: CASSDSTRGTGELFF.